This TCR beta chain emerged from a study of cytomegalovirus exposure and HLA in healthy donors. Study-wide results and limits: Sequencing likely generated an artifact that appeared as a cluster of highly shared sequence variants. Near-uniform donor sequencing depth was presumed by presence/absence analyses. TCR beta sequences reportedly predicted most subjects' HLA-A and HLA-B alleles accurately. Earlier analysis looked at TCR beta V segments, and most were productive about 87% or about 30% of the time.

Use of 60 Vbeta and 13 Jbeta primers characterized the PCR. Method: immunoSEQ multiplex PCR; TCRdb's copy keeps in-frame clones and lacks some. This table holds 95,000 to 150,000 clones. Looked up from germline, CDR1 is SGHTA and CDR2 is FQGNSA. V shed 3 bases and J shed 5 bases, with 14 bases lying between them. The CDR3 has 14 residues. With respect to this clone: The antigen remains unidentified.

The V and J genes are TRBV7-2 and TRBJ2-7; a weak D match, TRBD1 (6 bases). The sample taken for sequencing was PBMCs. This sequence originates from a man younger than 45 in good health and CMV-seronegative. Here the CDR3 reads CASSFSLDSDEQYF. In DNA form, the CDR3 reads TGTGCCAGCAGCTTTAGTCTGGACAGCGACGAGCAGTACTTC.